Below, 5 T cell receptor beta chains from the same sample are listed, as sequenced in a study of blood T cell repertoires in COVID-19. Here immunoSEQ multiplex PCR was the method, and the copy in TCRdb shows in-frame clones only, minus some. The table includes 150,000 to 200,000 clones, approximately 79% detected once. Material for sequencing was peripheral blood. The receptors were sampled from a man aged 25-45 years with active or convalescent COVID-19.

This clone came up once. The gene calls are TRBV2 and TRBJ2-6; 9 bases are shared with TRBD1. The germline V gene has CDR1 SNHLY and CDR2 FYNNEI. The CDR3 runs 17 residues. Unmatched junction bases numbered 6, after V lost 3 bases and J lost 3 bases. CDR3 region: CASSEVQGAGGANVLTF. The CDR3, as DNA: TGTGCCAGCAGTGAGGTACAGGGGGCGGGTGGGGCCAACGTCCTGACTTTC.

The chain's CDR3 is CASSLDVTGGNSPLHF. CDR3 nucleotide sequence: TGTGCCAGCAGCTTAGATGTGACAGGGGGTAATTCACCCCTCCACTTT. The rearrangement joins TRBV7-2 to TRBJ1-6; 9 bases agree with TRBD1. CDR1 is SGHTA, CDR2 FQGNSA, per germline. The V segment lost 1 base and the J segment 6 bases; nucleotides outside the gene matches: 4. The CDR3 covers 16 residues.

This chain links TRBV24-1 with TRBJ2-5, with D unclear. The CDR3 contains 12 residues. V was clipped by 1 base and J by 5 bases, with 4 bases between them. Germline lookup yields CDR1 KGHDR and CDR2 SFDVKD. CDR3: CATSDFRETQYF. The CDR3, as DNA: TGTGCCACCAGTGATTTCCGGGAGACCCAGTACTTC.

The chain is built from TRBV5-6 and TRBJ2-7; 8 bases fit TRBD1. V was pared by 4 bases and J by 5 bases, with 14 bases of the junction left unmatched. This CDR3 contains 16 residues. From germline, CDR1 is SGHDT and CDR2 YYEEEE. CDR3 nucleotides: TGTGCCAGCAGCGCCAAGTGGCAGGGGGCCTGGAACGAGCAGTACTTC. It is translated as CASSAKWQGAWNEQYF.

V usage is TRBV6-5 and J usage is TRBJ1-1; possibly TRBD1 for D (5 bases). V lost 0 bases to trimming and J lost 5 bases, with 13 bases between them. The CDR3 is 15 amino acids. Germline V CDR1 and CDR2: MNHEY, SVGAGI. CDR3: CASSYSRRGGTEAFF. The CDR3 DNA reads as TGTGCCAGCAGTTACTCGAGAAGGGGTGGGACTGAAGCTTTCTTT.